Listed below are T cell receptor beta chains from one sample, sequenced in a study of shared clonotypes between healthy human individuals. Method: immunoSEQ multiplex PCR; TCRdb's copy keeps in-frame clones and lacks some. Of hundreds of thousands of clones detected, roughly 95% appear once; the ten largest clones hold 0.11%. What was sequenced was naive CD8+ T cells sorted from blood. These receptors originate from a woman under 40 in good health. The CDR3 runs from the conserved cysteine through the conserved F or W. The D gene is left open where the match is weak. Clone size is given for some rows only: seen once, a few or many times, or a class if the clone is expanded.

J gene: TRBJ1-1
V gene: TRBV19
clone size: NA
D gene: NA
CDR3 DNA: TGTGCCAGCCGGTGGGGGGACACTGAAGCTTTCTTT
CDR3 protein: CASRWGDTEAFF

J gene: TRBJ2-2
V gene: TRBV19
clone size: NA
D gene: NA
CDR3 DNA: TGTGCCAGTAGTATTGCAGGATCTATCGGGGAGCTGTTTTTT
CDR3 protein: CASSIAGSIGELFF

J gene: TRBJ2-1
V gene: TRBV7-9
clone size: NA
D gene: TRBD2
CDR3 DNA: TGTGCCAGCAGCTTATGGCGGGAGGGCCGCGGTGAGCAGTTCTTC
CDR3 protein: CASSLWREGRGEQFF

J gene: TRBJ2-7
V gene: TRBV14
clone size: NA
D gene: TRBD1
CDR3 DNA: TGTGCCACCGGGACAGGGGGTCCCGAGCAGTACTTC
CDR3 protein: CATGTGGPEQYF

J gene: TRBJ2-1
V gene: TRBV7-9
clone size: NA
D gene: NA
CDR3 DNA: TGTGCCAGCAGCCTGAGGGTCGGCTTGAATGAGCAGTTCTTC
CDR3 protein: CASSLRVGLNEQFF

J gene: TRBJ1-5
V gene: TRBV28
clone size: NA
D gene: TRBD1
CDR3 DNA: TGTGCCAGCAGTTCTGGACAGGGACATCTCAATCAGCCCCAGCATTTT
CDR3 protein: CASSSGQGHLNQPQHF

J gene: TRBJ1-5
V gene: TRBV15
clone size: few
D gene: NA
CDR3 DNA: TGTGCCACCAGCAGTCAAGGGGGAGTCAATCAGCCCCAGCATTTT
CDR3 protein: CATSSQGGVNQPQHF

J gene: TRBJ1-1
V gene: TRBV28
clone size: NA
D gene: NA
CDR3 DNA: TGTGCCAGCAGTTGGCAGGGGCTAGGGACTGAAGCTTTCTTT
CDR3 protein: CASSWQGLGTEAFF

J gene: TRBJ2-7
V gene: TRBV10-3
clone size: NA
D gene: NA
CDR3 DNA: TGTGCCATCCGGCAGGGGTCCTACGAGCAGTACTTC
CDR3 protein: CAIRQGSYEQYF

J gene: TRBJ2-7
V gene: TRBV6-5
clone size: NA
D gene: NA
CDR3 DNA: TGTGCCAGCAGAGAAGGACGGAGCTCCTACGAGCAGTACTTC
CDR3 protein: CASREGRSSYEQYF

J gene: TRBJ1-2
V gene: TRBV27
clone size: NA
D gene: TRBD1
CDR3 DNA: TGTGCCAGCAGTTTCCTACAGGGGGGCTATGGCTACACCTTC
CDR3 protein: CASSFLQGGYGYTF

J gene: TRBJ2-5
V gene: TRBV5-6
clone size: once
D gene: NA
CDR3 DNA: TGTGCCAGCAGCTTGACTAGAGAGACCCAGTACTTC
CDR3 protein: CASSLTRETQYF

J gene: TRBJ2-3
V gene: TRBV27
clone size: NA
D gene: NA
CDR3 DNA: TGTGCCAGCAGTTCTAGTAAGGTCAACACAGATACGCAGTATTTT
CDR3 protein: CASSSSKVNTDTQYF

J gene: TRBJ2-7
V gene: TRBV5-8
clone size: NA
D gene: TRBD1
CDR3 DNA: TGTGCCAGCAGCTTTTTTGGACAGGGGTACGAGCAGTACTTC
CDR3 protein: CASSFFGQGYEQYF

J gene: TRBJ2-3
V gene: TRBV7-9
clone size: NA
D gene: TRBD2
CDR3 DNA: TGTGCCAGCACGGGACTAGCGGCAGATACGCAGTATTTT
CDR3 protein: CASTGLAADTQYF

J gene: TRBJ2-7
V gene: TRBV5-1
clone size: once
D gene: NA
CDR3 DNA: TGCGCCAGCTCCCCGGGGTCTGGCCCCTACGAGCAGTACTTC
CDR3 protein: CASSPGSGPYEQYF

J gene: TRBJ1-5
V gene: TRBV19
clone size: NA
D gene: NA
CDR3 DNA: TGTGCCAGTAGTATAGATCAGGACGCCAATCAGCTCCAGCATTTT
CDR3 protein: CASSIDQDANQLQHF

J gene: TRBJ1-2
V gene: TRBV28
clone size: NA
D gene: NA
CDR3 DNA: TGTGCCAGCAGTTATGATGGCTACACCTTC
CDR3 protein: CASSYDGYTF

J gene: TRBJ2-1
V gene: TRBV9
clone size: NA
D gene: TRBD2
CDR3 DNA: TGTGCCAGCAGCGTAGGGACTAGCAGCGGCAATGAGCAGTTCTTC
CDR3 protein: CASSVGTSSGNEQFF

J gene: TRBJ2-7
V gene: TRBV6-5
clone size: NA
D gene: NA
CDR3 DNA: TGTGCCAGCAGTTACTCGGTAGACAGTTCCTACGAGCAGTACTTC
CDR3 protein: CASSYSVDSSYEQYF

J gene: TRBJ2-7
V gene: TRBV2
clone size: NA
D gene: TRBD1
CDR3 DNA: TGTGCCAGCAGTGAGGGACAGGAACCACTATACGAGCAGTACTTC
CDR3 protein: CASSEGQEPLYEQYF

J gene: TRBJ1-4
V gene: TRBV2
clone size: NA
D gene: NA
CDR3 DNA: TGTGCCAGCAGGGACCAGGGAAGCGCAACTAATGAAAAACTGTTTTTT
CDR3 protein: CASRDQGSATNEKLFF

J gene: TRBJ2-1
V gene: TRBV19
clone size: NA
D gene: NA
CDR3 DNA: TGTGCCAGTAGTATACTACAGGGCCCCTACAATGAGCAGTTCTTC
CDR3 protein: CASSILQGPYNEQFF

J gene: TRBJ2-1
V gene: TRBV7-9
clone size: NA
D gene: NA
CDR3 DNA: TGTGCCAGCAGATTAGGGGCTAATGAGCAGTTCTTC
CDR3 protein: CASRLGANEQFF

J gene: TRBJ2-7
V gene: TRBV28
clone size: NA
D gene: TRBD2
CDR3 DNA: TGTGCCAGCAGTTACACCACACTTCGGACTAGCTCCTACGAGCAGTACTTC
CDR3 protein: CASSYTTLRTSSYEQYF

J gene: TRBJ2-2
V gene: TRBV15
clone size: NA
D gene: TRBD1
CDR3 DNA: TGTGCCACCAGCAGCTCCGGGACAGGGTCCACCGGGGAGCTGTTTTTT
CDR3 protein: CATSSSGTGSTGELFF

J gene: TRBJ1-4
V gene: TRBV30
clone size: NA
D gene: TRBD1
CDR3 DNA: TGTGCCTGGAGCGAAGGACAGGGGCGCGATGAAAAACTGTTTTTT
CDR3 protein: CAWSEGQGRDEKLFF

J gene: TRBJ1-1
V gene: TRBV25-1
clone size: NA
D gene: NA
CDR3 DNA: TGTGCCAGCAGTGCTTTGAACACTGAAGCTTTCTTT
CDR3 protein: CASSALNTEAFF

J gene: TRBJ1-5
V gene: TRBV11-2
clone size: NA
D gene: NA
CDR3 DNA: TGTGCCAGCAGCTTATCAGGCAGGGCGGATAGCAATCAGCCCCAGCATTTT
CDR3 protein: CASSLSGRADSNQPQHF

J gene: TRBJ1-2
V gene: TRBV4-1
clone size: NA
D gene: NA
CDR3 DNA: TGCGCCAGCAGCCAAGATCAGGGTGGCTCTGGCTACACCTTC
CDR3 protein: CASSQDQGGSGYTF

J gene: TRBJ2-2
V gene: TRBV5-4
clone size: NA
D gene: NA
CDR3 DNA: TGTGCCGGCACGACGGGCGGGGAGCTGTTTTTT
CDR3 protein: CAGTTGGELFF

J gene: TRBJ1-1
V gene: TRBV6-5
clone size: NA
D gene: TRBD1
CDR3 DNA: TGTGCCAGCAGTTACCCCGGGACAGGGATTTCTGAAGCTTTCTTT
CDR3 protein: CASSYPGTGISEAFF

J gene: TRBJ2-7
V gene: TRBV7-9
clone size: once
D gene: TRBD2
CDR3 DNA: TGTGCCAGCAGCCCCCCGGGGGGGGCGAGGGAGCAGTACTTC
CDR3 protein: CASSPPGGAREQYF

J gene: TRBJ1-2
V gene: TRBV7-9
clone size: NA
D gene: TRBD1
CDR3 DNA: TGTGCCAGCAGCCCAGGACAGGGGGCGGGTGGCTACACCTTC
CDR3 protein: CASSPGQGAGGYTF

J gene: TRBJ2-7
V gene: TRBV29-1
clone size: NA
D gene: NA
CDR3 DNA: TGCAGCGTGGGGGCTGGGGTTTACGAGCAGTACTTC
CDR3 protein: CSVGAGVYEQYF

J gene: TRBJ2-1
V gene: TRBV11-2
clone size: NA
D gene: TRBD2
CDR3 DNA: TGTGCCAGCAATACAGCGGGAGGGCCTTACAATGAGCAGTTCTTC
CDR3 protein: CASNTAGGPYNEQFF

J gene: TRBJ2-3
V gene: TRBV6-1
clone size: NA
D gene: TRBD2
CDR3 DNA: TGTGCCACGCGACTAGCGGGAGGAACAGATACGCAGTATTTT
CDR3 protein: CATRLAGGTDTQYF

J gene: TRBJ2-7
V gene: TRBV27
clone size: NA
D gene: NA
CDR3 DNA: TGTGCCAGCAGTCCACACGGTCGAATGCACTACGAGCAGTACTTC
CDR3 protein: CASSPHGRMHYEQYF

J gene: TRBJ1-3
V gene: TRBV18
clone size: NA
D gene: NA
CDR3 DNA: TGTGCCAGCTCACCGGGCAGACCTGGAAACACCATATATTTT
CDR3 protein: CASSPGRPGNTIYF

J gene: TRBJ1-5
V gene: TRBV12-5
clone size: NA
D gene: TRBD1
CDR3 DNA: TGTGCTAGTGGTTTGGTACGAGGGGGCAGGGGGCCCCAGCATTTT
CDR3 protein: CASGLVRGGRGPQHF

J gene: TRBJ2-1
V gene: TRBV6-5
clone size: NA
D gene: TRBD2
CDR3 DNA: TGTGCCAGCAGTTACTCCTCTAGCGGGAATTACAATGAGCAGTTCTTC
CDR3 protein: CASSYSSSGNYNEQFF

J gene: TRBJ1-5
V gene: TRBV6-1
clone size: NA
D gene: NA
CDR3 DNA: TGTGCCAGCAGTGCCGAGGGGTATAGCAATCAGCCCCAGCATTTT
CDR3 protein: CASSAEGYSNQPQHF

J gene: TRBJ2-4
V gene: TRBV5-4
clone size: NA
D gene: NA
CDR3 DNA: TGTGCCAGCAGCCATATCAGGGGAGGCAAAAACATTCAGTACTTC
CDR3 protein: CASSHIRGGKNIQYF

J gene: TRBJ2-7
V gene: TRBV4-1
clone size: NA
D gene: TRBD2
CDR3 DNA: TGCGCCAGCAGCCAAGACGTAGCGGGAGAGGAGGACGAGCAGTACTTC
CDR3 protein: CASSQDVAGEEDEQYF

J gene: TRBJ1-1
V gene: TRBV19
clone size: once
D gene: NA
CDR3 DNA: TGTGCCAGTAGTATAGGCCCCAACACTGAAGCTTTCTTT
CDR3 protein: CASSIGPNTEAFF

J gene: TRBJ2-3
V gene: TRBV28
clone size: NA
D gene: NA
CDR3 DNA: TGTGCCAGCAGTTCCCAATTTCTGGACAGAGGGAGAGATACGCAGTATTTT
CDR3 protein: CASSSQFLDRGRDTQYF

J gene: TRBJ2-5
V gene: TRBV6-5
clone size: NA
D gene: TRBD2
CDR3 DNA: TGTGCCAGCAGTTACGCGGGGGAAGAGACCCAGTACTTC
CDR3 protein: CASSYAGEETQYF

J gene: TRBJ1-1
V gene: TRBV2
clone size: NA
D gene: TRBD1
CDR3 DNA: TGTGCCAGCAGTGACCCTTCGACAGGGAGAAGCACTGAAGCTTTCTTT
CDR3 protein: CASSDPSTGRSTEAFF

J gene: TRBJ1-1
V gene: TRBV5-4
clone size: NA
D gene: NA
CDR3 DNA: TGTGCCAGCAGCTTCGCAGGAATTACTGAAGCTTTCTTT
CDR3 protein: CASSFAGITEAFF

J gene: TRBJ2-7
V gene: TRBV5-6
clone size: NA
D gene: TRBD1
CDR3 DNA: TGTGCCAGCAGCTGGGACAGGTCCTACGAGCAGTACTTC
CDR3 protein: CASSWDRSYEQYF